This T cell receptor (beta chain) was identified during a study of response to subunit inactivated influenza vaccine. Germline-derived CDR1 and CDR2 are MNHEY and SMNVEV (reference sequence). The CDR3 covers 18 residues. J lost 2 bases, V lost 5 bases, and 12 bases had no gene match. This clonotype was observed a few times. One entry per CDR3 protein, called by TCRdb with MiXCR from the RT-PCR reads. The table has fewer than 700,000 distinct CDR3 sequences, about an eighth seen once; the top ten hold roughly 13%. The receptor comes from a man in his fifties who received an inactivated influenza vaccine. This chain connects TRBV27 to TRBJ2-1; 10 bases fit TRBD2. Sequenced here: PBMCs from blood, sampled around seven weeks after vaccination. In nucleotides, the CDR3 is TGTGCCAGCAGTCCCGGAGTAGCGGGGGGTCTAACCTACAATGAGCAGTTCTTC. Translated, it gives CASSPGVAGGLTYNEQFF.